This is a list of T cell receptor beta chains from one sample in a study of OX40 agonist ivuxolimab in advanced cancers. Here immunoSEQ multiplex PCR was the method, and the copy in TCRdb shows in-frame clones only, minus some. The data show tens of thousands of clones, roughly 91% seen once. Sequencing was performed on CD4+ or CD8+ T cells sorted from blood, taken in a trial of the OX40 agonist ivuxolimab. The receptors were sampled from an adult with an advanced solid tumor such as melanoma, head and neck, liver or kidney cancer. The CDR3 runs from the conserved cysteine through the conserved F or W.

TRBV5-1,TRBJ2-3,CASSYRDSLTDTQYF
TRBV5-1,-,CASSSGTSGSRYEQYF
TRBV2,TRBJ1-5,CASSDQGQGNQPQHF
TRBV5-1,TRBJ2-3,CASSLPSTDTQYF
TRBV5-5,TRBJ2-7,CASRPTGGFTYEQYF
TRBV6-1,TRBJ2-7,CASSLGTSKAYEQYF
TRBV2,TRBJ1-2,CASSPGTGGFYGYTF
TRBV30,TRBJ1-2,CAWTTGSGGYTF
TRBV19,TRBJ2-7,CASSWAEEQYF
TRBV11-2,TRBJ1-1,CASSLTLDTEAFF